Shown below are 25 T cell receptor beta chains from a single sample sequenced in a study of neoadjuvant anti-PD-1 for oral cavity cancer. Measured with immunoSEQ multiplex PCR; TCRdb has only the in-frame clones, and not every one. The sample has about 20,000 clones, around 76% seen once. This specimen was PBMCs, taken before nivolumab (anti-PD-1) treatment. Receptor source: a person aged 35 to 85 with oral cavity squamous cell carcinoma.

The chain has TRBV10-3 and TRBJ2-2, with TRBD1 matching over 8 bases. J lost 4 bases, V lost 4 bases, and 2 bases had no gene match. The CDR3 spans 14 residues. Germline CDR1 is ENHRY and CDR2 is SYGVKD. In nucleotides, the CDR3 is TGTGCCATCAGTGGACAGGGGTTCACCGGGGAGCTGTTTTTT. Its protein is CAISGQGFTGELFF.

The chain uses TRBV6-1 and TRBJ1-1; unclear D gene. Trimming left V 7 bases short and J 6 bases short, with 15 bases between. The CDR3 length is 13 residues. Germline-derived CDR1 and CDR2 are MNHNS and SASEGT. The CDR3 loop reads CASKRTSASEAFF. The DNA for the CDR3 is TGTGCCAGCAAAAGGACCTCTGCCTCTGAAGCTTTCTTT.

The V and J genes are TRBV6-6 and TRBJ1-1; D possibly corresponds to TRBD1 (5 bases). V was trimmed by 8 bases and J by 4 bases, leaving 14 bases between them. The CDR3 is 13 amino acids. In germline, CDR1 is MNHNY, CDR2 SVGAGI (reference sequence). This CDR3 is CASSWGSGTEAFF. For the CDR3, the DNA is TGTGCCAGCTCATGGGGGAGTGGCACTGAAGCTTTCTTT.

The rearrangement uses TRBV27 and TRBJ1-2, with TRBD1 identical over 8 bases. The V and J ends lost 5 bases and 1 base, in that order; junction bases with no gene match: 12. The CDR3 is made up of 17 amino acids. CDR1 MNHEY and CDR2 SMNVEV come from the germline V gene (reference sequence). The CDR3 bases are TGTGCCAGCAGTAAAGGGACAGGTGGGGGCAGTAACTATGGCTACACCTTC. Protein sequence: CASSKGTGGGSNYGYTF.

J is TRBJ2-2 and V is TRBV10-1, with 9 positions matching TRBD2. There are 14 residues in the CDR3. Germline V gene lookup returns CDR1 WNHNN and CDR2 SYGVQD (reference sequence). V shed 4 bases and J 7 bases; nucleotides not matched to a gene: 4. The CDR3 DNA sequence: TGCGCCAGCAGTGGGGCTAGCGGGATCGGGGAGCTGTTTTTT. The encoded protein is CASSGASGIGELFF.

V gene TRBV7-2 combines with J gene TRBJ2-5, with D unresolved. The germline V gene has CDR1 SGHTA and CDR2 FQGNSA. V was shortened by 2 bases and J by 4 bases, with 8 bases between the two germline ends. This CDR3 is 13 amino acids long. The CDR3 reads CASSLHPLETQYF. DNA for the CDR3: TGTGCCAGCAGCTTACATCCCCTAGAGACCCAGTACTTC.

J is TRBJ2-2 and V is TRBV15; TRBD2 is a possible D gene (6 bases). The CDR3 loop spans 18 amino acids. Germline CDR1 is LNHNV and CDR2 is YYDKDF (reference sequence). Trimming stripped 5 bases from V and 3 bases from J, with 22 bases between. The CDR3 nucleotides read TGTGCCACCAGCCCCGGGGGAGCGGCAGAGTTGCACACCGGGGAGCTGTTTTTT. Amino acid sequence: CATSPGGAAELHTGELFF.

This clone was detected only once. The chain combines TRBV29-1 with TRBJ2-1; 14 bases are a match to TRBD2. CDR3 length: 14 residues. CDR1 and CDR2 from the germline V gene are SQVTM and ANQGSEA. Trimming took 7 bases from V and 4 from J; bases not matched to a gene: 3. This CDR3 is CSAGTSGGYNEQFF. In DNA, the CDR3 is TGCAGCGCTGGGACTAGCGGGGGTTACAATGAGCAGTTCTTC.

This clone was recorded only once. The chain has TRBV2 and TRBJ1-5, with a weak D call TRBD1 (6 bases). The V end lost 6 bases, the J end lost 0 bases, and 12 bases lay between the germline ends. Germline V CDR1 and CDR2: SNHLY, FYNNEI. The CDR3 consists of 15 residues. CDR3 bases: TGTGCCAGCAGCGATGGGACACGTAGCAATCAGCCCCAGCATTTT. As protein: CASSDGTRSNQPQHF.

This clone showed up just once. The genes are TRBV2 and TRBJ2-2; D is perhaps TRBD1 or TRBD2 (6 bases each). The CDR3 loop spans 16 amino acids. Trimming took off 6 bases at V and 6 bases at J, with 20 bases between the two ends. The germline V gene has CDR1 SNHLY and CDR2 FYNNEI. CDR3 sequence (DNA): TGTGCCAGCAGCGCCCCGGGGGCTGGCGGTGCCGGGGAGCTGTTTTTT. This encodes CASSAPGAGGAGELFF.

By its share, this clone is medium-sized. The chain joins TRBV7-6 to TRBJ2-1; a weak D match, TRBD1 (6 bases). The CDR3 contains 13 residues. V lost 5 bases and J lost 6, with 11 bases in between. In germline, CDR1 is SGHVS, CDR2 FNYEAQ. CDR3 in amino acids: CASSTGQINEQFF. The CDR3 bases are TGTGCCAGCAGCACGGGACAAATCAATGAGCAGTTCTTC.

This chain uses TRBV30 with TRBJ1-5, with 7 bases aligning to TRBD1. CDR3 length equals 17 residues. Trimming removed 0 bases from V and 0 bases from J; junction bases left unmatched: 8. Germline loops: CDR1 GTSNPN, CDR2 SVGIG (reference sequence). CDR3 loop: CAWSVGTASYSNQPQHF. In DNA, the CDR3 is TGTGCCTGGAGTGTAGGGACAGCATCCTATAGCAATCAGCCCCAGCATTTT.

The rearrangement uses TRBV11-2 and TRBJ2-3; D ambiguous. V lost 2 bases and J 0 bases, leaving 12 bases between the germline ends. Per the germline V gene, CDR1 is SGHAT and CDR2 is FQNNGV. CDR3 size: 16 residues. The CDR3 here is CASSLRAEASTDTQYF. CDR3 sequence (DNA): TGTGCCAGCAGCTTAAGGGCGGAAGCTAGCACAGATACGCAGTATTTT. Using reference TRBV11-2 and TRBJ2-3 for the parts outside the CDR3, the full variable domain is EAGVAQSPRYKIIEKRQSVAFWCNPISGHATLYWYQQILGQGPKLLIQFQNNGVVDDSQLPKDRFSAERLKGVDSTLKIQPAKLEDSAVYLCASSLRAEASTDTQYFGPGTRLTVL.

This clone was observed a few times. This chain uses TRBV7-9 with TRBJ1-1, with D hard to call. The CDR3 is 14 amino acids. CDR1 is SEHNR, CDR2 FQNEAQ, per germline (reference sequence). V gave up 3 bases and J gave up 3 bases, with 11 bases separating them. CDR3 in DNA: TGTGCCAGCAGCTTTAACACAGTTTACACTGAAGCTTTCTTT. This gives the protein CASSFNTVYTEAFF.

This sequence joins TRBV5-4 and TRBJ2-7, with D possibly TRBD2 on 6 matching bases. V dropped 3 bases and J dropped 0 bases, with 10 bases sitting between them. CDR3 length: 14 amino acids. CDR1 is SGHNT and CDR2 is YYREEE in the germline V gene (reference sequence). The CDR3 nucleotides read TGTGCCAGCAGCTGGGACTGGAGCTCCTACGAGCAGTACTTC. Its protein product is CASSWDWSSYEQYF.

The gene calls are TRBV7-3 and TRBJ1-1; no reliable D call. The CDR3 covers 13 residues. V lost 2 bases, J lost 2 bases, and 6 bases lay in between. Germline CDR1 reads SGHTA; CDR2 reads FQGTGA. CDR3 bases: TGTGCCAGCAGCTTAGGGTCTAACACTGAAGCTTTCTTT. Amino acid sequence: CASSLGSNTEAFF.

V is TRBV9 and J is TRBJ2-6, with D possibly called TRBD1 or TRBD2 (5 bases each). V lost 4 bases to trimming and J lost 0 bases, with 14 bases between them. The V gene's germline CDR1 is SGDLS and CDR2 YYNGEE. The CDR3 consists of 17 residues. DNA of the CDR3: TGTGCCAGCAGCCCCGGGACGGTCAACTCTGGGGCCAACGTCCTGACTTTC. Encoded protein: CASSPGTVNSGANVLTF.

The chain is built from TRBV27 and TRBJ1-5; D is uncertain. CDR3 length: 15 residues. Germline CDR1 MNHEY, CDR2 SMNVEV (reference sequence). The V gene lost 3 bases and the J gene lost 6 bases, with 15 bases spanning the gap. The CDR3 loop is CASSLAGQDSQPQHF. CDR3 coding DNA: TGTGCCAGCAGTTTGGCCGGGCAGGATAGTCAGCCCCAGCATTTT.

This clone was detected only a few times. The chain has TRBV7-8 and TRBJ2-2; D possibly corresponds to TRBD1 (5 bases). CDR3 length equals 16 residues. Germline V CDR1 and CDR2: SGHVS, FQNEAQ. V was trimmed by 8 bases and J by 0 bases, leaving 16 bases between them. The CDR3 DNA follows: TGTGCCAGCGCACAAGGGGTGGGCCCGAACACCGGGGAGCTGTTTTTT. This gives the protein CASAQGVGPNTGELFF.

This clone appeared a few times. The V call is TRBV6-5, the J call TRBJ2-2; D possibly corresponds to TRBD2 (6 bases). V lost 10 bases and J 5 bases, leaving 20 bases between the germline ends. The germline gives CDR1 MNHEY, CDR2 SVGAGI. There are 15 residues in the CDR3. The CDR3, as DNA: TGTGCCACCGAGTGGAGGAGGGGCGGGACCGGGGAGCTGTTTTTT. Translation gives CATEWRRGGTGELFF.

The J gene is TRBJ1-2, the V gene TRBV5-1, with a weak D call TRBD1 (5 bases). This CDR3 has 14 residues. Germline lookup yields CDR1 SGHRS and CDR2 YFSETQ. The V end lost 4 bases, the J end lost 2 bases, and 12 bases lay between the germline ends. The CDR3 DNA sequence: TGCGCCAGCAGCCAATTTCAGGGCAACTATGGCTACACCTTC. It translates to CASSQFQGNYGYTF.

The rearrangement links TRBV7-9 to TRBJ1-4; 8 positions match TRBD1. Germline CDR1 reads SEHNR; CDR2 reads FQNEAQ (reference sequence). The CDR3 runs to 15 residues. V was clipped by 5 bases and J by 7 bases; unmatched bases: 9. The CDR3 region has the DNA TGTGCCAGCAGCATGGGACAGGCCTTAATTGAAAAACTGTTTTTT. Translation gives CASSMGQALIEKLFF.

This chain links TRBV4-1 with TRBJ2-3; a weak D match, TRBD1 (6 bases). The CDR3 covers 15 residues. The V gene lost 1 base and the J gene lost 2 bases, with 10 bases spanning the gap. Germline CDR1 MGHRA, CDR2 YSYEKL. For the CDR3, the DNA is TGCGCCAGCAGCCAAGTTCAGGGGTACACAGATACGCAGTATTTT. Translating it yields CASSQVQGYTDTQYF.

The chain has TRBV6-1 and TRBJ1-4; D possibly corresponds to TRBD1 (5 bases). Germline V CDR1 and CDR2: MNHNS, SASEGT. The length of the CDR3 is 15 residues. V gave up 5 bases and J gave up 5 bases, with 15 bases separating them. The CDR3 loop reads CASSHFTGSNEKLFF. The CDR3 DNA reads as TGTGCCAGCAGTCACTTTACAGGTTCCAATGAAAAACTGTTTTTT.

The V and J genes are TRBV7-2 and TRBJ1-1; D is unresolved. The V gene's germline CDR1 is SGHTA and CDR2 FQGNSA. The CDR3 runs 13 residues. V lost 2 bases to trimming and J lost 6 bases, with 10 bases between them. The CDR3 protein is CASSLNFRSEAFF. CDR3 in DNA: TGTGCCAGCAGCTTAAATTTCCGGTCTGAAGCTTTCTTT.